The 21 T cell receptor beta chains given below trace back to one sample, sequenced in a study of blood T cell repertoires in COVID-19. Profiled with immunoSEQ multiplex PCR; TCRdb holds only in-frame clones, not every one. The sample records some 170,000 clones, more than 65% being singletons. The sequenced sample was PBMCs or T cells enriched from blood (not recorded which). The receptor source for this set is a man over 45 who had recovered from COVID-19.

To note about this clone: Other DNA sequences within the sample encode an identical CDR3. This chain connects TRBV7-9 to TRBJ1-4, with D possibly TRBD1 on 5 matching bases. V lost 3 bases, J lost 4 bases, and 12 bases lay in between. From germline, CDR1 is SEHNR and CDR2 FQNEAQ (reference sequence). This CDR3 spans 15 amino acids. CDR3 sequence reads: CASSFGTGGNEKLFF. The CDR3 nucleotides are TGTGCCAGCAGCTTCGGTACAGGCGGTAATGAAAAACTGTTTTTT.

This clone has a handful of counts. This chain links TRBV6-5 with TRBJ2-7; D possibly corresponds to TRBD2 (5 bases). Germline V CDR1 and CDR2: MNHEY, SVGAGI. V shed 0 bases and J shed 6 bases, with 15 bases lying between them. The CDR3 runs 15 residues. The CDR3: CASSYSIGRLGEQYF. CDR3 nucleotides: TGTGCCAGCAGTTACTCTATAGGGAGATTGGGCGAGCAGTACTTC.

V is TRBV28 and J is TRBJ1-4, with no clear D. The ends were cut back, 1 base at V and 6 bases at J, with 6 bases in the middle. CDR1 is MDHEN and CDR2 is SYDVKM in the germline V gene. This CDR3 region has 13 residues. The CDR3 region has the DNA TGTGCCAGCAGTTTATCGCGGGATGAAAAACTGTTTTTT. This encodes CASSLSRDEKLFF. The full variable domain, rest sourced from reference TRBV28 and TRBJ1-4, is DVKVTQSSRYLVKRTGEKVFLECVQDMDHENMFWYRQDPGLGLRLIYFSYDVKMKEKGDIPEGYSVSREKKERFSLILESASTNQTSMYLCASSLSRDEKLFFGSGTQLSVL.

The chain combines TRBV6-2 or TRBV6-3 with TRBJ1-6; 7 bases line up with TRBD1. The ends lost 5 bases at V and 0 bases at J; junction bases unmatched: 1. The CDR3 loop spans 15 amino acids. Germline V gene lookup returns CDR1 MNHEY and CDR2 SVGEGT. The CDR3 coding sequence is TGTGCCAGCAGTCCAGGGGGCTCCTATAATTCACCCCTCCACTTT. This sequence encodes CASSPGGSYNSPLHF.

The chain carries TRBV3-1 (or the pseudogene TRBV3-2) and TRBJ2-2, with a tentative D call TRBD1 (6 bases). Germline values: CDR1 LGHDT, CDR2 YNNKEL (reference sequence). Trimming shortened V by 0 bases and J by 5 bases, and 7 bases separated the two germline ends. The CDR3 is 14 amino acids. The chain's CDR3 is CASSQEGGTGELFF. The CDR3 DNA sequence: TGTGCCAGCAGCCAAGAAGGGGGAACCGGGGAGCTGTTTTTT.

This chain uses TRBV7-6 with TRBJ1-3, with D perhaps matching TRBD1 (6 bases). Per germline, CDR1 SGHVS and CDR2 FNYEAQ. The CDR3 is made up of 18 amino acids. Deletions cut 0 bases from V and 0 bases from J, with 15 bases between. The CDR3 protein is CASSLAIPGRGSGNTIYF. For the CDR3, the DNA is TGTGCCAGCAGCTTAGCGATTCCGGGCAGGGGCTCTGGAAACACCATATATTTT.

CDR3 bases: TGTGCCAGTAGTCTCCAACACCAAGGGCAGGGGCGAACCTACGAGCAGTACTTC. This sequence encodes CASSLQHQGQGRTYEQYF. The gene calls are TRBV19 and TRBJ2-7; D is perhaps TRBD1 (6 bases). Trimming stripped 5 bases from V and 2 bases from J, with 25 bases between. Per the germline V gene, CDR1 is LNHDA and CDR2 is SQIVND (reference sequence). There are 18 residues in the CDR3. Drawing the rest from reference TRBV19 and TRBJ2-7, the complete variable domain is DGGITQSPKYLFRKEGQNVTLSCEQNLNHDAMYWYRQDPGQGLRLIYYSQIVNDFQKGDIAEGYSVSREKKESFPLTVTSAQKNPTAFYLCASSLQHQGQGRTYEQYFGPGTRLTVT.

The chain employs TRBV7-9 and TRBJ1-1, with D maybe TRBD1 (6 bases). The germline V and J ends were trimmed by 8 bases and 1 base, with 11 bases remaining between them. Germline V gene data show CDR1 as SEHNR and CDR2 as FQNEAQ (reference sequence). The length of the CDR3 is 13 residues. The CDR3 DNA follows: TGTGCCAGCGGAAGACAGGAGAACACTGAAGCTTTCTTT. Translated: CASGRQENTEAFF.

The rearrangement joins TRBV19 to TRBJ2-7; tentative D call: TRBD1 (6 bases). Deletions cut 4 bases from V and 2 bases from J, with 9 bases between. The CDR3 runs 13 residues. Germline V gene lookup returns CDR1 LNHDA and CDR2 SQIVND (reference sequence). The CDR3 is CASSRDIAYEQYF. CDR3 sequence (DNA): TGTGCCAGTAGTAGGGACATCGCCTACGAGCAGTACTTC.

The CDR3 bases are TGTGCCTGGAGCGACAGGGGTCACTCTGGAAACACCATATATTTT. Amino acid sequence: CAWSDRGHSGNTIYF. The chain recombines TRBV30 with TRBJ1-3, with 8 bases lining up with TRBD1. Per the germline V gene, CDR1 is GTSNPN and CDR2 is SVGIG (reference sequence). CDR3 size: 15 residues. V gave up 3 bases and J gave up 0 bases; unmatched junction bases: 4. The whole variable domain, remainder taken from reference TRBV30 and TRBJ1-3, is SQTIHQWPATLVQPVGSPLSLECTVEGTSNPNLYWYRQAAGRGLQLLFYSVGIGQISSEVPQNLSASRPQDRQFILSSKKLLLSDSGFYLCAWSDRGHSGNTIYFGEGSWLTVV.

The V call is TRBV3-1 (or the pseudogene TRBV3-2), the J call TRBJ2-2; D possibly corresponds to TRBD2 (6 bases). Trimming removed 4 bases from V and 6 bases from J, with 18 bases in between. In germline, CDR1 is LGHDT, CDR2 YNNKEL (reference sequence). This CDR3 region has 16 residues. The CDR3 region is CASSRGVRGGAGELFF. DNA for the CDR3: TGTGCCAGCAGCCGGGGAGTTAGGGGAGGTGCCGGGGAGCTGTTTTTT.

The chain recombines TRBV30 with TRBJ2-7; maybe TRBD2 (6 bases). Per germline, CDR1 GTSNPN and CDR2 SVGIG (reference sequence). V lost 0 bases to trimming and J lost 5 bases, with 14 bases between them. The CDR3 covers 14 residues. The CDR3 loop reads CAWSVRGLANEQYF. DNA for the CDR3: TGTGCCTGGAGTGTACGGGGTCTAGCGAACGAGCAGTACTTC. Complete variable domain (other parts from reference TRBV30 and TRBJ2-7): SQTIHQWPATLVQPVGSPLSLECTVEGTSNPNLYWYRQAAGRGLQLLFYSVGIGQISSEVPQNLSASRPQDRQFILSSKKLLLSDSGFYLCAWSVRGLANEQYFGPGTRLTVT.

Notes on this clone: The identical CDR3 is also encoded by other nucleotide sequences in the sample. The V call is TRBV9, the J call TRBJ2-7; 7 bases line up with TRBD1. The CDR3 consists of 14 residues. The germline gives CDR1 SGDLS, CDR2 YYNGEE. The V and J ends lost 0 bases and 2 bases, in that order; junction bases with no gene match: 2. CDR3 nucleotide sequence: TGTGCCAGCAGCGTAGGTCAGGGGGCCTACGAGCAGTACTTC. It specifies CASSVGQGAYEQYF.

J is TRBJ2-6 and V is TRBV7-3; 7 bases align to TRBD1. The CDR3 runs 17 residues. With 5 bases clipped from V and 1 base from J, the junction kept 8 bases outside the gene matches. The germline V gene has CDR1 SGHTA and CDR2 FQGTGA. The CDR3 DNA sequence: TGTGCCAGCAGCCTCACATTACAGGGGTCTGGGGCCAACGTCCTGACTTTC. Translation gives CASSLTLQGSGANVLTF. Full variable domain (rest looked up from reference TRBV7-3 and TRBJ2-6): GAGVSQTPSNKVTEKGKYVELRCDPISGHTALYWYRQSLGQGPEFLIYFQGTGAADDSGLPNDRFFAVRPEGSVSTLKIQRTERGDSAVYLCASSLTLQGSGANVLTFGAGSRLTVL.

This chain joins TRBV18 and TRBJ2-2; a weak D match, TRBD1 (5 bases). The CDR3 extends over 17 amino acids. The V end lost 1 base, the J end lost 1 base, and 13 bases lay between the germline ends. Germline values: CDR1 KGHSH, CDR2 LQKENI. The CDR3 sequence is CASSPLTLGQNTGELFF. DNA for the CDR3: TGTGCCAGCTCACCACTTACCTTAGGACAGAACACCGGGGAGCTGTTTTTT. Filled out from reference TRBV18 and TRBJ2-2, the complete variable domain reads NAGVMQNPRHLVRRRGQEARLRCSPMKGHSHVYWYRQLPEEGLKFMVYLQKENIIDESGMPKERFSAEFPKEGPSILRIQQVVRGDSAAYFCASSPLTLGQNTGELFFGEGSRLTVL.

The chain uses TRBV6-5 and TRBJ1-5; D is possibly TRBD1 (5 bases). Trimming removed 8 bases at V and 2 bases at J, with 13 bases between. The length of the CDR3 is 14 residues. The germline V gene encodes CDR1 MNHEY and CDR2 SVGAGI. The CDR3: CASRVGGRNQPQHF. The CDR3 DNA reads as TGTGCCAGCCGAGTGGGGGGACGCAATCAGCCCCAGCATTTT.

V gene TRBV5-1 combines with J gene TRBJ1-4; TRBD1 aligns across 9 bases. V shed 4 bases and J 6 bases; nucleotides not matched to a gene: 4. Germline lookup yields CDR1 SGHRS and CDR2 YFSETQ. The CDR3 is 14 amino acids. CDR3 bases: TGCGCCAGCAGCACAGGACAGGGGTATGAAAAACTGTTTTTT. Its protein is CASSTGQGYEKLFF.

This clone was detected a few times. V and J are TRBV5-4 and TRBJ1-1; 10 positions agree with TRBD1. This CDR3 contains 15 residues. Germline CDR1 and CDR2: SGHNT and YYREEE (reference sequence). Losses at the gene ends were 4 bases for V and 6 bases for J; bases not matched to a gene: 9. CDR3 amino acids: CASSALGQGFAEAFF. CDR3 coding DNA: TGTGCCAGCAGCGCCCTGGGACAGGGGTTTGCTGAAGCTTTCTTT.

This chain joins TRBV5-1 and TRBJ2-7; weak D call: TRBD1 (5 bases). V was cut by 2 bases and J by 2 bases, with 11 bases left in between. The germline CDR1 and CDR2 sequences are SGHRS and YFSETQ. CDR3 size: 14 residues. CDR3 nucleotides: TGCGCCAGCAGCTTAGACAGCACTACCTACGAGCAGTACTTC. Its translation is CASSLDSTTYEQYF.

Here the CDR3 reads CASRSEGAGNEQFF. In DNA, the CDR3 is TGTGCCAGCAGATCTGAGGGGGCGGGAAATGAGCAGTTCTTC. The chain combines TRBV6-5 with TRBJ2-1; D is perhaps TRBD1 (7 bases). V lost 6 bases to trimming and J lost 7 bases, with 16 bases between them. The V gene's germline CDR1 is MNHEY and CDR2 SVGAGI. The CDR3 runs 14 residues.

V gene TRBV19 combines with J gene TRBJ2-7, with D possibly TRBD1 on 5 matching bases. V lost 4 bases to trimming and J lost 3 bases, with 13 bases between them. CDR1 is LNHDA, CDR2 SQIVND, per germline (reference sequence). This CDR3 has 14 residues. DNA for the CDR3: TGTGCCAGTAGTAAGGGGTCCTTAAACTACGAGCAGTACTTC. Protein product: CASSKGSLNYEQYF.